This T cell receptor beta chain was sequenced for a study of Ad26.COV2.S vaccination and SARS-CoV-2 variants (dated by TCRdb to 2020 to 2023). Regarding the research as a whole: Donors in the vaccine arm were drawn from COV1001, a phase I-IIa trial of Ad26.COV2.S in healthy adults that was multicentre, randomized, double-blind and placebo-controlled. Ad26.COV2.S was given intramuscularly at 5x10^10 or 1x10^11 viral particles, as a single shot or as two shots 56 days apart. TCRbeta repertoire sequencing was used to assess the specificity and breadth of SARS-CoV-2-reactive T cell receptors after Ad26.COV2.S vaccination. The TCR-sequenced set comprised approximately 32 samples: approximately 19 Ad26.COV2.S vaccine recipients, 5 placebo recipients and 8 SARS-CoV-2 convalescent individuals. Trial participants were randomized into five groups of five: low-dose or high-dose Ad26.COV2.S given once or twice, or placebo on both occasions. Throughout the experiments and outcome assessment, investigators stayed blinded to trial group allocation.

The immunoSEQ Assay was used to sequence TCRbeta CDR3 regions. After extraction, genomic DNA underwent amplification by bias-controlled multiplex PCR, followed by high-throughput sequencing. In the source study's methods: Collapsing and filtering of sequences were performed to quantify the absolute abundance of each unique TCRbeta CDR3 region. T cell fraction was estimated by normalization of TCRbeta template counts to usable DNA, with usable DNA being measured through amplification of reference genes present in all nucleated cells. Repertoire TCRs were annotated as SARS-CoV-2-specific when V gene, CDR3 amino acid sequence and J gene were exactly matched to a known reactive TCR set. MIRA supplied the reference SARS-CoV-2 TCR set, which was filtered for enrichment in COVID-19-positive ImmuneCODE repertoires so that public or cross-reactive TCRs were removed. Drawing on the MIRA antigens, annotated TCRs were analysed further at the level of specific ORF or position within ORF. Depth was the summed frequency of annotated unique rearrangements, while breadth was defined as annotated unique rearrangements over total unique productive rearrangements. Two-sided Wilcoxon rank-sum tests were applied when comparing TCR breadth between groups. What TCRdb holds here is the immuneACCESS table cut down to in-frame rearrangements. Part of the clones is not present; checked against another copy, under half of the missing clones reflect an unresolved V gene, and the others are unexplained. That table is the source of V, J and clone size, and D and trimming were worked out from the DNA. The sample table holds hundreds of thousands of clones, of which approximately 83% were seen once. The top ten constitute 7% to 9.5% of the sample.

Study-level results and caveats: Vaccine and placebo recipients had comparable non-spike TCR breadth, which fits with the vaccine containing only spike. Ad26.COV2.S recipients had higher spike-specific TCR breadth than placebo recipients (P = 0.0014). According to the authors, total T cell responses may have been underestimated by the TCR breadth and depth analyses. After vaccination, spike-specific CD8+ and CD4+ T cell responses were reported to show substantial breadth. The study lacked the statistical power to compare responses across vaccine doses or regimens.

This clone was observed a single time. What this receptor recognizes is not known. There are no base qualities to consult, and no much larger clone falls within one base. The sample's treatment or condition, from its label and the paper: roughly 18 received Ad26.COV2.S at low or high dose, single or two shots; about 5 received placebo; per-sample allocation not given. Repertoires of vaccine and placebo recipients were sequenced from samples taken on day 63 after the first injection. Between 29 July and 7 August 2020, Cohort 1b enrolled about two dozen adults aged 18-55 years at one site in Boston, USA. Ad26.COV2.S was a replication-incompetent adenovirus type 26 vector that expressed a prefusion-stabilized SARS-CoV-2 spike protein derived from the original Wuhan strain. In the germline V gene, CDR1 corresponds to SGHRS and CDR2 to YFSETQ. V and J are truncated by 4 bases and 5 bases respectively, leaving an intervening sequence of 15 bases. Measured from the cysteine to the phenylalanine, the CDR3 is 15 residues long. CDR3 DNA is the only sequence kept; it has 45 bases, read in frame from the first base.

The specimen comprised peripheral blood, sampled in a trial of Ad26.COV2.S vaccine versus placebo. The chain couples TRBV5-1 to TRBJ2-2, with a weak D call of TRBD1 (6 bases match). The sequence derives from a person between 18 and 65 years old who received the Ad26.COV2.S COVID-19 vaccine or a placebo. The CDR3 protein: CASSPRTDPTGELFF. The DNA reads TGCGCCAGCAGCCCGCGGACAGATCCAACCGGGGAGCTGTTTTTT.